The 10 T cell receptor beta chains presented below share a single source sample, sequenced in a study of circulating and synovial CD4+ cells in juvenile arthritis. The method was immunoSEQ multiplex PCR; TCRdb's version includes in-frame clones alone and lacks a portion of them. The data contain about 33,000 clones, around 96% of them singletons. The sequencing sample was made of CD4+ T cells from blood. These receptor sequences come from a human donor with juvenile idiopathic arthritis.

The rearrangement joins TRBV7-2 to TRBJ2-5, with 8 bases lining up with TRBD1. The CDR3 sequence is 16 residues long. With 5 bases clipped from V and 1 base from J, the junction kept 9 bases outside the gene matches. Germline loops: CDR1 SGHTA, CDR2 FQGNSA. The CDR3 loop reads CASSPRRQGTQETQYF. As DNA, the CDR3 is TGTGCCAGCAGCCCCCGAAGACAGGGGACCCAAGAGACCCAGTACTTC.

The V call is TRBV7-9, the J call TRBJ2-3; the match to TRBD2 covers 9 bases. CDR1 and CDR2 from the germline V gene are SEHNR and FQNEAQ (reference sequence). V lost 3 bases to trimming and J lost 3 bases; unmatched junction nucleotides: 10. CDR3 length: 17 residues. DNA of the CDR3: TGTGCCAGCAGCTTGGGAGAGACTAGCGGTCCGACAGATACGCAGTATTTT. Protein product: CASSLGETSGPTDTQYF. Together with reference TRBV7-9 and TRBJ2-3, the CDR3 gives the full variable domain: DTGVSQNPRHKITKRGQNVTFRCDPISEHNRLYWYRQTLGQGPEFLTYFQNEAQLEKSRLLSDRFSAERPKGSFSTLEIQRTEQGDSAMYLCASSLGETSGPTDTQYFGPGTRLTVL.

The chain couples TRBV25-1 to TRBJ1-6, with D perhaps TRBD1 (6 bases). V lost 6 bases and J 5 bases, leaving 8 bases between the germline ends. CDR3 length: 13 amino acids. From germline, CDR1 is MGHDK and CDR2 SYGVNS. This chain's CDR3 is CASRGTNNSPLHF. CDR3 nucleotide sequence: TGTGCCAGCAGAGGGACAAATAATTCACCCCTCCACTTT. Full variable domain (outside the CDR3, taken from reference TRBV25-1 and TRBJ1-6): EADIYQTPRYLVIGTGKKITLECSQTMGHDKMYWYQQDPGMELHLIHYSYGVNSTEKGDLSSESTVSRIRTEHFPLTLESARPSHTSQYLCASRGTNNSPLHFGNGTRLTVT.

V and J are TRBV5-1 and TRBJ2-5, with 16 bases fitting TRBD2. J gave up 4 bases and V 3 bases, and 9 bases lay outside the gene matches. The CDR3 loop spans 18 amino acids. CDR1 and CDR2 from the germline V gene are SGHRS and YFSETQ. CDR3 protein: CASSSGLAGGLRSETQYF. CDR3 bases: TGCGCCAGCAGCTCGGGACTAGCGGGAGGGCTAAGGTCAGAGACCCAGTACTTC. The full variable domain, its missing parts supplied by reference TRBV5-1 and TRBJ2-5, is KAGVTQTPRYLIKTRGQQVTLSCSPISGHRSVSWYQQTPGQGLQFLFEYFSETQRNKGNFPGRFSGRQFSNSRSEMNVSTLELGDSALYLCASSSGLAGGLRSETQYFGPGTRLLVL.

The rearrangement uses TRBV18 and TRBJ2-3, with D maybe TRBD2 (5 bases). Germline assignment: CDR1 KGHSH and CDR2 LQKENI. The CDR3 contains 14 residues. Trimming took off 2 bases at V and 6 bases at J, with 12 bases between the two ends. Here the CDR3 reads CASSPRSRGDTQYF. CDR3 in DNA: TGTGCCAGCTCACCAAGATCTCGAGGGGATACGCAGTATTTT.

The chain couples TRBV7-9 to TRBJ1-1; perhaps TRBD1 as D (6 bases). The CDR3 has 14 amino acids. The V gene's germline CDR1 is SEHNR and CDR2 FQNEAQ (reference sequence). V gave up 2 bases and J gave up 5 bases, with 12 bases separating them. CDR3 bases: TGTGCCAGCAGCTTATTATCCCAGGGGACTGAAGCTTTCTTT. It translates to CASSLLSQGTEAFF.

This sequence joins TRBV28 and TRBJ1-5, with 9 nucleotides matching TRBD1. The V segment lost 4 bases and the J segment 9 bases; nucleotides outside the gene matches: 10. Germline CDR1 MDHEN, CDR2 SYDVKM. The CDR3 sequence is 15 residues long. The CDR3 DNA sequence: TGTGCCAGCAGTTCGTGGGACAGGGACTTGCCGCCCCAGCATTTT. This translates into CASSSWDRDLPPQHF.

V gene TRBV5-1 combines with J gene TRBJ2-7, with D maybe TRBD2 (5 bases). V shed 0 bases and J shed 1 base, with 14 bases lying between them. The CDR3 totals 16 residues. CDR1 is SGHRS, CDR2 YFSETQ, per germline. The CDR3 protein is CASSLVLGSGSYEQYF. CDR3 nucleotide sequence: TGCGCCAGCAGCTTGGTTCTTGGGTCGGGATCCTACGAGCAGTACTTC.

This sequence joins TRBV10-2 and TRBJ2-1, with 13 bases lining up with TRBD2. V lost 5 bases, J lost 10 bases, and 8 bases stayed unmatched. This CDR3 is 15 amino acids long. The germline V gene has CDR1 WSHSY and CDR2 SAAADI. The CDR3 DNA is TGCGCCAGCAGTCGCGGACTAGCGGGAGTAGGGGAGCAGTTCTTC. Its protein product is CASSRGLAGVGEQFF.

This chain links TRBV28 with TRBJ1-4, with a tentative D call TRBD1 (6 bases). The CDR3 totals 15 residues. V lost 6 bases, J lost 0 bases, and 11 bases lay in between. CDR1 MDHEN and CDR2 SYDVKM come from the germline V gene. CDR3 bases: TGTGCCAGCAGCCCCCGGACAGCAACTAATGAAAAACTGTTTTTT. Translating gives CASSPRTATNEKLFF.